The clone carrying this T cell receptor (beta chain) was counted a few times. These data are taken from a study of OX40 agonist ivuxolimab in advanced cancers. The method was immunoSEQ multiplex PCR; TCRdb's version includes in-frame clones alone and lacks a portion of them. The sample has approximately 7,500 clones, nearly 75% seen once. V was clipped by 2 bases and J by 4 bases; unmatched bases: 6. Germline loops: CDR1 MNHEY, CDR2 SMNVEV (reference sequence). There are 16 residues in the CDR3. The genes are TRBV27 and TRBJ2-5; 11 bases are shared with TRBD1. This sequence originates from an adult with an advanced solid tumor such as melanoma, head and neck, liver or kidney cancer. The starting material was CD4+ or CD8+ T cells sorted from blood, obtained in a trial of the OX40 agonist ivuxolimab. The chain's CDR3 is CASSLRGQGGRETQYF. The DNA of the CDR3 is TGTGCCAGCAGTTTAAGGGGACAGGGGGGCCGAGAGACCCAGTACTTC.